The 6 T cell receptor beta chains below were found in one sample sequenced in a study of T cells after yellow fever vaccination (dated by TCRdb to the late 2010s). The library was built by means of 5' RACE. Sequencing relied on an Illumina NovaSeq 6000. TCRdb's own reprocessing of the public reads used fastp at Q25 and MiXCR and kept productive beta chains. Merged by CDR3 protein, the rows form single entries marked with the most common genes and DNA. For this sample there are 150,000 to 200,000 distinct CDR3 sequences; approximately 10% appear just once. Together, the top ten hold approximately 34% of the sample. This specimen's treatment or condition label, per the study, means: live attenuated yellow fever vaccine strain. Sequenced material: CD8+ T cells sorted from PBMCs, taken 15 days after the yellow fever booster vaccination. These receptors were collected from a man between 18 and 35 years old who received the YFV17D yellow fever vaccine.

This clonotype was found a few times. The V call is TRBV12-3 or TRBV12-4, the J call TRBJ2-7; the match to TRBD1 covers 7 bases. V shed 5 bases, J shed 6 bases, and the junction held 7 bases outside the gene matches. The CDR3 is 13 residues long. The DNA of the CDR3 is TGTGCCAGCAGTACGACAGGGTGGGGCGAGCAGTACGTC. Translation gives CASSTTGWGEQYV.

This chain joins TRBV7-9 and TRBJ2-7; TRBD1 might be the D (5 bases). V was shortened by 9 bases and J by 3 bases, with 12 bases between the two germline ends. From germline, CDR1 is SEHNR and CDR2 FQNEAQ (reference sequence). The CDR3 has 12 residues. The CDR3 protein is CASQGEGYEQYF. DNA of the CDR3: TGTGCCAGTCAAGGGGAAGGCTACGAGCAGTACTTC.

This clonotype occurred a few times. This chain connects TRBV4-2 to TRBJ2-7; D may be TRBD2 (5 bases). This CDR3 comprises 15 residues. Germline assignment: CDR1 LGHNA and CDR2 YNFKEQ. Deletions cut 0 bases from V and 0 bases from J, with 9 bases between. This CDR3 reads CASSQEWSGSYEQYF. DNA of the CDR3: TGTGCCAGCAGCCAAGAGTGGAGCGGCTCCTACGAGCAGTACTTC.

The J gene is TRBJ2-3, the V gene TRBV9; no firm D call. V lost 3 bases to trimming and J lost 2 bases, with 4 bases between them. This CDR3 contains 12 residues. CDR1 is SGDLS, CDR2 YYNGEE, per germline. CDR3: CASSGYTDTQYF. The DNA of the CDR3 is TGTGCCAGCAGCGGTTACACAGATACGCAGTATTTT.

The V and J genes are TRBV7-9 and TRBJ1-5; D is ambiguous. This CDR3 comprises 12 residues. The germline gives CDR1 SEHNR, CDR2 FQNEAQ (reference sequence). Trimming took off 1 base at V and 5 bases at J, with 3 bases between the two ends. The CDR3 bases are TGTGCCAGCAGCTTAGATTATCAGCCCCAGCATTTT. Translated, it gives CASSLDYQPQHF.

The table lists this clonotype with many counts. This chain uses TRBV15 with TRBJ2-5, with TRBD2 as a possible D gene (6 bases). The CDR3 runs 14 residues. In germline, CDR1 is LNHNV, CDR2 YYDKDF (reference sequence). V was cut by 3 bases and J by 5 bases, with 13 bases left in between. The CDR3 region has the DNA TGTGCCACCAGCAGGCCCGGCGGGGTGGAGACCCAGTACTTC. Its protein is CATSRPGGVETQYF.